A single sample gave rise to the 30 T cell receptor beta chains below, sequenced in a study of patients and donors after allogeneic stem cell transplantation (dated by TCRdb to the early 2020s). The library was produced with RT-PCR. The instrument was a NextSeq 550. The raw public reads went through TCRdb reprocessing: fastp at Q25, MiXCR clone calling, in-frame beta chains kept. Every distinct CDR3 protein forms one entry, paired with its most common genes and DNA. The sample has about 200,000 distinct CDR3 sequences on record, approximately 41% of them singletons. Jointly, the top ten make up about 33% of the sample. The sequencing sample was made of blood, either unsorted or a sorted T cell fraction (not recorded which). The receptors here all came from a human donor who was either an allogeneic HSCT recipient or a stem cell or donor lymphocyte infusion donor (not recorded which). It is not recorded whose cells these are; they may come from a transplant donor.

The chain combines TRBV18 with TRBJ1-1, with 8 positions matching TRBD1. After removal of 4 bases from V and 0 bases from J, the junction contained 1 base not matched to a gene. Germline CDR1 KGHSH, CDR2 LQKENI. The CDR3 runs 14 residues. The CDR3 DNA reads as TGTGCCAGCTCACAGACAGGGGTGAACACTGAAGCTTTCTTT. Translating gives CASSQTGVNTEAFF. The whole variable domain, remainder taken from reference TRBV18 and TRBJ1-1, is NAGVMQNPRHLVRRRGQEARLRCSPMKGHSHVYWYRQLPEEGLKFMVYLQKENIIDESGMPKERFSAEFPKEGPSILRIQQVVRGDSAAYFCASSQTGVNTEAFFGQGTRLTVV.

The genes are TRBV20-1 and TRBJ1-1; the match to TRBD1 covers 11 bases. V trimming: 2 bases; J trimming: 4 bases; junction bases outside the gene matches: 6. The V gene's germline CDR1 is DFQATT and CDR2 SNEGSKA (reference sequence). The CDR3 runs 15 residues. CDR3 coding DNA: TGCAGTGCTAGAACTGAGGGGACAGGGGGCACTGAAGCTTTCTTT. It codes for CSARTEGTGGTEAFF.

This clonotype was picked up a small number of times. V gene TRBV4-3 combines with J gene TRBJ1-1, with D possibly matching TRBD1 (6 bases). The CDR3 has 16 amino acids. The germline V and J ends were trimmed by 1 base and 0 bases, with 12 bases remaining between them. CDR1 is LGHNA, CDR2 YSLEER, per germline. CDR3 DNA: TGCGCCAGCAGCCAAGGCGGGGGGACATTGAACACTGAAGCTTTCTTT. It specifies CASSQGGGTLNTEAFF.

This clonotype has a handful of counts. The rearrangement joins TRBV9 to TRBJ1-1; TRBD1 matches 8 bases. V lost 3 bases, J lost 7 bases, and 8 bases stayed unmatched. The CDR3 covers 14 residues. Germline V gene lookup returns CDR1 SGDLS and CDR2 YYNGEE. CDR3: CASSGAGGGDEAFF. The CDR3 bases are TGTGCCAGCAGCGGGGCAGGGGGCGGTGATGAAGCTTTCTTT.

This chain links TRBV30 with TRBJ2-1; D is ambiguous. The CDR3 has 12 residues. Trimming cost V 5 bases and J 10 bases, with 15 bases left between them. Looked up from germline, CDR1 is GTSNPN and CDR2 is SVGIG (reference sequence). Written as DNA, the CDR3 is TGTGCCTGGCCCAAACTGGAGAAGGAGCAGTTCTTC. Its translation: CAWPKLEKEQFF.

This clonotype occurred a few times. J is TRBJ1-3 and V is TRBV7-2, with D perhaps TRBD1 (5 bases). Germline V CDR1 and CDR2: SGHTA, FQGNSA. Between the trimmed V and J ends, which lost 5 bases and 2 bases, there was a span of 16 bases. The CDR3 loop spans 16 amino acids. The CDR3 nucleotides read TGTGCCAGCAGCCAGTTGGGTGGGGCAGCTGGAAACACCATATATTTT. This codes for CASSQLGGAAGNTIYF. Based on the CDR3 plus reference TRBV7-2 and TRBJ1-3, the full variable domain is GAGVSQSPSNKVTEKGKDVELRCDPISGHTALYWYRQSLGQGLEFLIYFQGNSAPDKSGLPSDRFSAERTGGSVSTLTIQRTQQEDSAVYLCASSQLGGAAGNTIYFGEGSWLTVV.

CDR3 coding DNA: TGTGCCTGGAGATGGGGGAGTGGGACAGATACGCAGTATTTT. This encodes CAWRWGSGTDTQYF. The rearrangement joins TRBV30 to TRBJ2-3; the D call may be TRBD1 or TRBD2 (5 bases each). Germline V gives CDR1 GTSNPN, CDR2 SVGIG (reference sequence). There are 14 residues in the CDR3. The V gene lost 3 bases and the J gene lost 3 bases, with 13 bases spanning the gap.

A few counts support this clonotype. This chain uses TRBV3-1 with TRBJ2-5, with 8 bases that match TRBD1. Germline values: CDR1 LGHDT, CDR2 YNNKEL (reference sequence). CDR3 size: 14 residues. The V segment lost 4 bases and the J segment 4 bases; nucleotides outside the gene matches: 5. The CDR3: CASSLRTGRETQYF. The CDR3 DNA sequence: TGTGCCAGCAGCCTGCGGACAGGGAGAGAGACCCAGTACTTC.

This clonotype turned up a few times. The chain employs TRBV5-6 and TRBJ1-2; the match to TRBD1 covers 10 bases. Germline V gene data show CDR1 as SGHDT and CDR2 as YYEEEE. With 1 base clipped from V and 7 bases from J, the junction kept 4 bases outside the gene matches. This CDR3 is 14 amino acids long. In nucleotides, the CDR3 is TGTGCCAGCAGCTTGACGACAGGGGGCAGTGGCTACACCTTC. Translating it yields CASSLTTGGSGYTF.

The chain links TRBV13 to TRBJ1-1; D may be TRBD1 (6 bases). Germline CDR1 PRHDT, CDR2 FYEKMQ (reference sequence). The CDR3 loop spans 16 amino acids. The V gene lost 5 bases and the J gene lost 1 base, with 17 bases spanning the gap. CDR3 DNA: TGTGCCAGCAGCGAGAACCACAGGGTGGAGAACACTGAAGCTTTCTTT. This translates into CASSENHRVENTEAFF.

This clonotype was picked up a small number of times. The chain combines TRBV12-3 or TRBV12-4 with TRBJ2-7; D is uncertain. V gave up 6 bases and J gave up 0 bases, with 15 bases separating them. The CDR3 runs to 15 residues. The CDR3 here is CASSFPGLSSYEQYF. The CDR3 region has the DNA TGTGCCAGCAGCTTCCCCGGGCTATCCTCCTACGAGCAGTACTTC.

The V call is TRBV5-6, the J call TRBJ1-1; 10 nucleotides match TRBD1. The germline V gene encodes CDR1 SGHDT and CDR2 YYEEEE. V lost 1 base, J lost 0 bases, and 9 bases stayed unmatched. The CDR3 has 18 amino acids. The CDR3 loop reads CASSLLPGQGMVNTEAFF. The CDR3, as DNA: TGTGCCAGCAGCTTGTTACCGGGACAGGGGATGGTGAACACTGAAGCTTTCTTT.

V usage is TRBV7-2 and J usage is TRBJ2-1; D possibly uses TRBD1 or TRBD2 (5 bases each). Trimming took off 6 bases at V and 10 bases at J, with 19 bases between the two ends. The CDR3 has 14 amino acids. Germline V gives CDR1 SGHTA, CDR2 FQGNSA. The CDR3 DNA follows: TGTGCCAGCAGTTCTACGGGGCCCACGAGGGAGCAGTTCTTC. Its translation: CASSSTGPTREQFF.

This chain joins TRBV5-1 and TRBJ1-1; D is undetermined. Germline lookup yields CDR1 SGHRS and CDR2 YFSETQ. The CDR3 has 16 amino acids. V lost 0 bases and J lost 3, with 15 bases in between. The CDR3 nucleotides are TGCGCCAGCAGCTTGGTGAAGGGTACTACAGACACTGAAGCTTTCTTT. Translating gives CASSLVKGTTDTEAFF.

This clonotype was counted between two and nine times. V usage is TRBV12-3 or TRBV12-4 and J usage is TRBJ2-7; D gene uncertain. This CDR3 is 14 amino acids long. The V end was cut by 2 bases, the J end by 3 bases, with 11 bases between. The CDR3 reads CASSLSGYSYEQYF. As DNA, the CDR3 is TGTGCCAGCAGTTTAAGTGGTTACAGCTACGAGCAGTACTTC.

This clonotype occurred a few times. V gene TRBV6-2 or TRBV6-3 combines with J gene TRBJ2-1, with D perhaps given as TRBD1 or TRBD2 (5 bases each). Trimming removed 5 bases from V and 7 bases from J, with 24 bases in between. CDR1 is MNHEY, CDR2 SVGEGT, per germline. The CDR3 contains 17 residues. CDR3 sequence reads: CASSDLFRDRQGNEQFF. In DNA form, the CDR3 reads TGTGCCAGCAGTGACTTATTCCGGGACCGTCAGGGAAATGAGCAGTTCTTC.

This clonotype was counted between two and nine times. This rearrangement joins TRBV11-2 to TRBJ2-1; TRBD2 is a possible D gene (5 bases). V was trimmed by 8 bases and J by 5 bases, leaving 19 bases between them. Germline loops: CDR1 SGHAT, CDR2 FQNNGV. This CDR3 contains 15 residues. The DNA of the CDR3 is TGTGCCAGCGGGTATGGACTGAGGGCCAACAATGAGCAGTTCTTC. The encoded protein is CASGYGLRANNEQFF.

J is TRBJ2-6 and V is TRBV9; D remains ambiguous. Trimming stripped 0 bases from V and 0 bases from J, with 10 bases between. The V gene's germline CDR1 is SGDLS and CDR2 YYNGEE. This CDR3 contains 17 residues. The CDR3 spells CASSVGGSFSGANVLTF. The CDR3 DNA reads TGTGCCAGCAGCGTAGGCGGCAGCTTCTCTGGGGCCAACGTCCTGACTTTC.

The rearrangement uses TRBV28 and TRBJ1-5; D gene uncertain. Germline values: CDR1 MDHEN, CDR2 SYDVKM. The V and J ends lost 6 bases and 7 bases respectively, with 13 bases between them. The CDR3 loop spans 13 amino acids. The CDR3 here is CASRGRDSQPQHF. As DNA, the CDR3 is TGTGCCAGCAGGGGGAGGGATAGCCAGCCCCAGCATTTT.

The chain employs TRBV5-1 and TRBJ2-2, with 12 positions matching TRBD2. The CDR3 loop spans 18 amino acids. Germline V gene lookup returns CDR1 SGHRS and CDR2 YFSETQ. The V gene end was trimmed by 2 bases and the J gene end by 5 bases; junction bases not matched to a gene: 10. CDR3 sequence (DNA): TGCGCCAGCAGCTTACTAGCGGGAGGATCGAAGGGTACCGGGGAGCTGTTTTTT. Amino acid sequence: CASSLLAGGSKGTGELFF.

The chain has TRBV5-1 and TRBJ2-7, with 7 nucleotides matching TRBD1. Germline assignment: CDR1 SGHRS and CDR2 YFSETQ. The CDR3 totals 16 residues. V gave up 5 bases and J gave up 3 bases; unmatched junction bases: 14. The CDR3 is CASRRDWGQSSYEQYF. CDR3 bases: TGCGCCAGCAGACGGGATTGGGGACAGAGTAGCTACGAGCAGTACTTC. The entire variable domain, with the rest obtained from reference TRBV5-1 and TRBJ2-7, is as follows: KAGVTQTPRYLIKTRGQQVTLSCSPISGHRSVSWYQQTPGQGLQFLFEYFSETQRNKGNFPGRFSGRQFSNSRSEMNVSTLELGDSALYLCASRRDWGQSSYEQYFGPGTRLTVT.

The chain links TRBV5-6 to TRBJ2-1; D uncertain. CDR3 size: 15 residues. V lost 4 bases to trimming and J lost 4 bases, with 15 bases between them. The germline V gene encodes CDR1 SGHDT and CDR2 YYEEEE. CDR3 nucleotide sequence: TGTGCCAGCAGCGCCGGTGAGCCCAATTACAATGAGCAGTTCTTC. Its protein product is CASSAGEPNYNEQFF.

J is TRBJ2-7 and V is TRBV19; possible D gene TRBD1, 6 bases. This CDR3 has 14 residues. Looked up from germline, CDR1 is LNHDA and CDR2 is SQIVND (reference sequence). Trimming left V 1 base short and J 3 bases short, with 10 bases between. In DNA, the CDR3 is TGTGCCAGTAGTATAGGAGGACAGCACTACGAGCAGTACTTC. As protein: CASSIGGQHYEQYF.

This clonotype has just a few counts. This chain connects TRBV6-2 or TRBV6-3 to TRBJ2-1; no firm D call. The CDR3 contains 13 residues. Trimming shortened V by 0 bases and J by 8 bases, and 8 bases separated the two germline ends. Germline CDR1 and CDR2: MNHEY and SVGEGT. The CDR3, as DNA: TGTGCCAGCAGTTACTCGATAGGGTATGAGCAGTTCTTC. It yields the protein CASSYSIGYEQFF.

This clonotype showed up just a few times. The V and J genes are TRBV6-2 or TRBV6-3 and TRBJ1-1; TRBD1 agrees at 7 bases. The CDR3 extends over 15 amino acids. CDR1 is MNHEY and CDR2 is SVGEGT in the germline V gene. V gave up 6 bases and J gave up 5 bases; unmatched junction bases: 12. This chain's CDR3 is CASRTWTGAGTEAFF. DNA of the CDR3: TGTGCCAGCAGGACTTGGACAGGCGCGGGAACTGAAGCTTTCTTT.

This clonotype turned up a few times. V and J are TRBV27 and TRBJ2-1, with 8 bases fitting TRBD1. V lost 6 bases, J lost 1 base, and 2 bases stayed unmatched. CDR1 is MNHEY and CDR2 is SMNVEV in the germline V gene (reference sequence). This CDR3 comprises 14 residues. The CDR3 is CASSWTGSYNEQFF. The CDR3 DNA follows: TGTGCCAGCAGCTGGACAGGGTCCTACAATGAGCAGTTCTTC.

In this sample, this clonotype turned up a few times. The genes are TRBV28 and TRBJ1-5; D is possibly TRBD1 (5 bases). The CDR3 has 16 amino acids. Germline values: CDR1 MDHEN, CDR2 SYDVKM. V lost 3 bases to trimming and J lost 6 bases, with 18 bases between them. CDR3 in DNA: TGTGCCAGCAGTTTGGTGTCCGGGGGGAGTGGTCAGCCCCAGCATTTT. This codes for CASSLVSGGSGQPQHF.

The chain carries TRBV14 and TRBJ1-1; tentatively, D is TRBD1 (6 bases). The germline V and J ends were trimmed by 5 bases and 5 bases, with 18 bases remaining between them. The CDR3 runs 15 residues. CDR1 is SGHDN and CDR2 is FVKESK in the germline V gene. As DNA, the CDR3 is TGTGCCAGCAGCTCATTGACAGGATTAAAGACTGAAGCTTTCTTT. It codes for CASSSLTGLKTEAFF.

V is TRBV27 and J is TRBJ2-7, with D perhaps TRBD1 or TRBD2 (5 bases each). CDR1 is MNHEY, CDR2 SMNVEV, per germline (reference sequence). This CDR3 region has 15 residues. Trimming stripped 2 bases from V and 3 bases from J, with 14 bases between. The CDR3 region has the DNA TGTGCCAGCAGTTTACTCCCGGGGCAGCTCTACGAGCAGTACTTC. Encoded protein: CASSLLPGQLYEQYF.

J is TRBJ2-1 and V is TRBV29-1; tentatively, D is TRBD2 (6 bases). Deletions cut 6 bases from V and 6 bases from J, with 12 bases between. The germline CDR1 and CDR2 sequences are SQVTM and ANQGSEA. The CDR3 totals 12 residues. CDR3: CSVGDSANEQFF. Here the CDR3 DNA reads TGCAGCGTCGGGGACTCAGCCAATGAGCAGTTCTTC.